This T cell receptor beta chain is drawn from a study of PD-1 blockade in classical Hodgkin lymphoma. The ends were cut back, 2 bases at V and 0 bases at J, with 7 bases in the middle. The germline V gene has CDR1 MNHEY and CDR2 SVGAGI. The CDR3 runs to 15 residues. The assay was immunoSEQ multiplex PCR, and TCRdb's table has in-frame clones only and misses some. Here the sample spans 23,000 or so clones, 81% being singletons. Sample time point: cycle 4 day 1 (C4D1), after 5 to 7 weeks of nivolumab. All the patients suffered relapse after autologous stem cell transplantation, and brentuximab vedotin exposure differed.

The specimen was peripheral blood mononuclear cells (PBMCs), collected before the fourth cycle of nivolumab. The chain joins TRBV6-5 to TRBJ2-2; D call uncertain. This TCR was recovered from a human donor with classical Hodgkin lymphoma. DNA of the CDR3: TGTGCCAGCAGTTACGGCCAGGCGAACACCGGGGAGCTGTTTTTT. This translates into CASSYGQANTGELFF.